This entry concerns a single T cell receptor beta chain. The CDR3 has 13 amino acids. Germline assignment: CDR1 MNHEY and CDR2 SVGAGI. V lost 4 bases and J 0 bases, leaving 7 bases between the germline ends. In the source study's methods: Nucleated cell counts were estimated from reference gene primer amplification. TCRdb keeps only in-frame clones here, not all; method: immunoSEQ multiplex PCR. The V and J calls and the clone size are those of that table, but D and trimming were determined from the DNA. The sample has 200,000 or so clones; roughly four fifths are singletons. The data were obtained in a study of blood T cell repertoires in COVID-19.

The receptor's source is a man aged 35 to 55 who had recovered from COVID-19. Sequencing used PBMCs or T cells enriched from blood (not recorded which). The V and J genes are TRBV6-5 and TRBJ2-7; D possibly corresponds to TRBD1 (5 bases). The CDR3 DNA follows: TGTGCCAGCAGTTGGACATCCTCCTACGAGCAGTACTTC. This codes for CASSWTSSYEQYF.